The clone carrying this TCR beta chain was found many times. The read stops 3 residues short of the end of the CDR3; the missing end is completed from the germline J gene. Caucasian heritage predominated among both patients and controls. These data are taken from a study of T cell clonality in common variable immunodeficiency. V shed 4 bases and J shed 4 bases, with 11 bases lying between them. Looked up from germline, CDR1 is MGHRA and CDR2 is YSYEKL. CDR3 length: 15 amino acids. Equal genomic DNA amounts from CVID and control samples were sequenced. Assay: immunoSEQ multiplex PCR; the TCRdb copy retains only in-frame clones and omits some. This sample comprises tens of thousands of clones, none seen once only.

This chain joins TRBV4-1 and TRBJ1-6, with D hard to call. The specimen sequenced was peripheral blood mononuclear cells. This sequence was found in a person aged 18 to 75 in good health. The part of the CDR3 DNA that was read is TGCGCCAGCAGCCGGGCGGGAGCATATAATTCACCC. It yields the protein CASSRAGAYNSP. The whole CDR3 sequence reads CASSRAGAYNSPLHF.